This T cell receptor (beta chain) was documented in a study of PD-L1 blockade in urothelial cancer. For the study at large: Male patients with bladder-origin urothelial cancer numbered twenty-five of 29. Researchers looked at the blood 3 weeks (second dose) and 6 weeks after treatment began. Study results and limitations: Tumor-linked clones in blood grew more by 3 weeks in durable-benefit patients. Blood TCR clonality below the median before treatment was a predictor of better survival.

The length of the CDR3 is 15 residues. The V gene lost 0 bases and the J gene lost 4 bases, with 11 bases spanning the gap. Looked up from germline, CDR1 is SGHRS and CDR2 is YFSETQ. Time point of the sample: pretreatment peripheral blood. This table comes from immunoSEQ multiplex PCR, and its TCRdb copy is limited to in-frame clones, with some not included. The table records 50,000 to 70,000 clones, about 81% of them present only once. Turning to this clone: The antigen remains unidentified.

The sequenced sample was PBMCs, obtained around atezolizumab (anti-PD-L1) treatment. The rearrangement links TRBV5-1 to TRBJ1-5; D is unresolved. The TCR comes from a man in his 70s with urothelial cancer. The CDR3, as DNA: TGCGCCAGCAGCTTGGACGGGGAGTTAAATCAGCCCCAGCATTTT. This codes for CASSLDGELNQPQHF.